This TCR beta chain was documented in a study of shared clonotypes between healthy human individuals. Study at large: Each donor's CD8 memory used one plate, CD8 naive two, each CD4 subset three.

Per the germline V gene, CDR1 is SGHVS and CDR2 is FNYEAQ. The CDR3 is made up of 11 amino acids. The V and J ends lost 4 bases and 4 bases respectively, with 4 bases between them. In this sample, this clone turned up once. Distinct nucleotide sequences in the sample also encode this CDR3. Clones were read by immunoSEQ multiplex PCR, and TCRdb kept only the in-frame ones, dropping some. The sample consists of over a million clones, approximately 97% of them appearing once. This clonotype was obtained from a man younger than 40 in good health. Sequencing was done on a sample of naive CD4+ T cells sorted from blood. Sample subset: CD45RA+ positively selected. The chain joins TRBV7-6 to TRBJ2-5; D is unclear. DNA for the CDR3: TGTGCCAGCAGCTCCTTAGAGACCCAGTACTTC. Translated: CASSSLETQYF. Combining the CDR3 with reference TRBV7-6 and TRBJ2-5 gives the whole variable domain GAGVSQSPRYKVTKRGQDVALRCDPISGHVSLYWYRQALGQGPEFLTYFNYEAQQDKSGLPNDRFSAERPEGSISTLTIQRTEQRDSAMYRCASSSLETQYFGPGTRLLVL.